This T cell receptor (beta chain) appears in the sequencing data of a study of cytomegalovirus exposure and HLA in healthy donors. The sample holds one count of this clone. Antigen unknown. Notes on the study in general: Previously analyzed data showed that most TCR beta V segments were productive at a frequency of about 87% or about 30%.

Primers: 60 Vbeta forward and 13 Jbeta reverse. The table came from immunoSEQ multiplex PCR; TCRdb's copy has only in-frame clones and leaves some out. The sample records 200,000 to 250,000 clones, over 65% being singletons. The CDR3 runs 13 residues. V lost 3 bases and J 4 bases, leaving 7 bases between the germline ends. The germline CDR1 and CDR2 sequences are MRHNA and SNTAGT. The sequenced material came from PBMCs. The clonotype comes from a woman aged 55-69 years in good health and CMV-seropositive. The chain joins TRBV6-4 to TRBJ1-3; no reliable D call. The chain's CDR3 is CASSDAGGNTIYF. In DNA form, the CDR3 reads TGTGCCAGCAGTGATGCGGGAGGAAACACCATATATTTT.